These 2 T cell receptor beta chains originate from one sample sequenced in a study of blood T cell repertoires in COVID-19. Using immunoSEQ multiplex PCR, the repertoire was profiled, and TCRdb retains in-frame clones only, with some absent. The sample lists roughly 300,000 clones, over 75% occurring once. Sequencing used peripheral blood. These receptor sequences come from a young woman with COVID-19, enrolled during active disease.

V usage is TRBV5-5 and J usage is TRBJ2-7; weak D call: TRBD2 (5 bases). V gave up 0 bases and J gave up 4 bases, with 14 bases separating them. Germline lookup yields CDR1 SGHKS and CDR2 YYEKEE (reference sequence). The CDR3 extends over 15 amino acids. CDR3: CASSLGRGVEYEQYF. CDR3 in DNA: TGTGCCAGCAGCTTGGGACGGGGAGTAGAATACGAGCAGTACTTC.

This clone occurred once. V and J are TRBV12-1 and TRBJ1-1. TRBV12-1 is a listed pseudogene. CDR3 size: 15 residues. The CDR3 reads CASSFLCGGNTEAFF. As DNA, the CDR3 is TGTGCCAGCAGCTTTCTTTGCGGGGGCAACACTGAAGCTTTCTTT.